Listed here are 16 T cell receptor beta chains from one sample, sequenced in a study of regulatory T cells in long-lasting Graves disease. Relying on iRepertoire HTBI primers and Arm-PCR of CDR3 regions, the team built TCR beta libraries. One entry per CDR3 protein, called by TCRdb with MiXCR from the multiplex PCR reads. The sample includes around 460,000 distinct CDR3 sequences, 12% to 15% of them seen just once. Time point defined: newly diagnosed GD, antithyroid drugs for less than 3 months. Following extraction of RNA from PBMCs, that RNA was used to make the TCR library. The same sample was also used in a study of T cells in Graves' hyperthyroidism and ophthalmopathy.

The input for sequencing was peripheral blood mononuclear cells (PBMCs), taken at new diagnosis, from a patient treated with antithyroid drugs. All receptors come from a woman in her forties or fifties with Graves disease.

This clonotype was observed a few times. The rearrangement uses TRBV28 and TRBJ2-7; no reliable D call. Trimming pared 3 bases from V and 7 bases from J, leaving 16 bases between. Germline CDR1 reads MDHEN; CDR2 reads SYDVKM. The CDR3 extends over 14 amino acids. Written as DNA, the CDR3 is TGTGCCAGCAGTTTTGAAGGAGTTTACAATGAGCAGTACTTC. Its translation: CASSFEGVYNEQYF. Together with reference TRBV28 and TRBJ2-7, the CDR3 gives the full variable domain: DVKVTQSSRYLVKRTGEKVFLECVQDMDHENMFWYRQDPGLGLRLIYFSYDVKMKEKGDIPEGYSVSREKKERFSLILESASTNQTSMYLCASSFEGVYNEQYFGPGTRLTVT.

This clonotype has a count of ten or more. V and J are TRBV3-1 and TRBJ2-3; D gene uncertain. Germline V lookup: CDR1 LGHDT, CDR2 YNNKEL (reference sequence). Trimming shortened V by 4 bases and J by 5 bases, and 10 bases separated the two germline ends. This CDR3 region has 13 residues. The CDR3 bases are TGTGCCAGCAGCCGCCTATTTGGAGATACGCAGTATTTT. Translation: CASSRLFGDTQYF.

The rearrangement uses TRBV4-2 and TRBJ2-3; 7 nucleotides line up with TRBD2. The CDR3 runs 16 residues. V shed 4 bases, J shed 1 base, and the junction held 8 bases outside the gene matches. The germline gives CDR1 LGHNA, CDR2 YNFKEQ. The DNA for the CDR3 is TGTGCCAGCAGCCCGCGGGAGAACTCGGGCACAGATACGCAGTATTTT. Residues: CASSPRENSGTDTQYF.

This clonotype appeared many times. The CDR3 is CASSSSGTGSSTQYF. The CDR3 coding sequence is TGTGCCAGCTCCTCCTCCGGGACAGGTTCTAGTACGCAGTATTTT. The V call is TRBV6-2 or TRBV6-3, the J call TRBJ2-3; TRBD1 aligns across 8 bases. V was pared by 8 bases and J by 8 bases, with 15 bases of the junction left unmatched. The germline V gene encodes CDR1 MNHEY and CDR2 SVGEGT. The CDR3 covers 15 residues.

The rearrangement joins TRBV19 to TRBJ2-7; 8 positions match TRBD2. Trimming removed 3 bases from V and 0 bases from J; junction bases left unmatched: 7. This CDR3 is built from 16 residues. Germline lookup yields CDR1 LNHDA and CDR2 SQIVND (reference sequence). The CDR3 loop reads CASSIPLAGRSYEQYF. The CDR3, as DNA: TGTGCCAGTAGTATCCCTTTAGCGGGACGCTCCTACGAGCAGTACTTC.

The V and J genes are TRBV28 and TRBJ2-7; D is possibly TRBD1 (5 bases). This CDR3 has 14 amino acids. Trimming removed 3 bases at V and 0 bases at J, with 9 bases between. Germline CDR1 reads MDHEN; CDR2 reads SYDVKM. The CDR3, as DNA: TGTGCCAGCAGTTTTCGGACATTCTCCTACGAGCAGTACTTC. This gives the protein CASSFRTFSYEQYF. The full variable domain, with the rest looked up from reference TRBV28 and TRBJ2-7, is DVKVTQSSRYLVKRTGEKVFLECVQDMDHENMFWYRQDPGLGLRLIYFSYDVKMKEKGDIPEGYSVSREKKERFSLILESASTNQTSMYLCASSFRTFSYEQYFGPGTRLTVT.

At least ten counts were recorded for this clonotype. V gene TRBV6-5 combines with J gene TRBJ1-5; TRBD1 matches 10 bases. The CDR3 consists of 16 residues. Germline CDR1 is MNHEY and CDR2 is SVGAGI. After removal of 1 base from V and 4 bases from J, the junction contained 4 bases not matched to a gene. CDR3 nucleotides: TGTGCCAGCAGTTACTTTGACAGGGGGCTAAATCAGCCCCAGCATTTT. Protein sequence: CASSYFDRGLNQPQHF.

This clonotype was counted a single time. The chain couples TRBV18 to TRBJ2-1, with 14 bases matching TRBD2. V shed 4 bases and J 7 bases; nucleotides not matched to a gene: 6. The CDR3 is 16 residues long. Germline V CDR1 and CDR2: KGHSH, LQKENI. The CDR3 loop reads CASSRRLAGGVNEQFF. The CDR3, as DNA: TGTGCCAGCTCACGCAGACTAGCGGGAGGGGTTAATGAGCAGTTCTTC. Full variable domain (remainder filled in from reference TRBV18 and TRBJ2-1): NAGVMQNPRHLVRRRGQEARLRCSPMKGHSHVYWYRQLPEEGLKFMVYLQKENIIDESGMPKERFSAEFPKEGPSILRIQQVVRGDSAAYFCASSRRLAGGVNEQFFGPGTRLTVL.

This clonotype has at least ten counts. This chain connects TRBV28 to TRBJ1-2; D uncertain. The CDR3 contains 12 residues. From germline, CDR1 is MDHEN and CDR2 SYDVKM. Between the trimmed V and J ends, which lost 5 bases and 8 bases, there was a span of 12 bases. CDR3 in DNA: TGTGCCAGCAGTCTATTGGGTGGGGGCTACACCTTC. Its protein is CASSLLGGGYTF.

This clonotype showed up many times. This chain joins TRBV20-1 and TRBJ2-7, with D maybe TRBD1 (5 bases). The germline V gene encodes CDR1 DFQATT and CDR2 SNEGSKA (reference sequence). The CDR3 has 18 amino acids. Trimming cost V 0 bases and J 0 bases, with 21 bases left between them. The CDR3, as DNA: TGCAGTGCTAGAGATTATCGAGGTGACAGCTGGAGCTCCTACGAGCAGTACTTC. Residues: CSARDYRGDSWSSYEQYF.

This clonotype was seen a handful of times. The missing conserved phenylalanine or tryptophan at the end of this CDR3 makes a read error likely. The genes are TRBV10-3 and TRBJ1-5; 12 positions agree with TRBD1. Germline V gives CDR1 ENHRY, CDR2 SYGVKD. V was clipped by 4 bases and J by 0 bases; unmatched bases: 7. The CDR3 spans 18 residues. In DNA form, the CDR3 reads TGTGCCATCAGTGGAACCGGGACAGGGGGCAATAGCAATCAGCCCCAGCATCTT. Its protein is CAISGTGTGGNSNQPQHL.

The V and J genes are TRBV18 and TRBJ1-6; D is possibly TRBD1 (5 bases). There are 14 residues in the CDR3. Deletions cut 6 bases from V and 8 bases from J, with 14 bases between. Germline V gene lookup returns CDR1 KGHSH and CDR2 LQKENI. The CDR3 DNA reads TGTGCCAGCTCCCCCAGGGATCGGGATTCACCCCTCCACTTT. It yields the protein CASSPRDRDSPLHF.

This clonotype was found many times. The CDR3 here is CAWSSGSNTEAFF. CDR3 nucleotide sequence: TGTGCCTGGAGTTCTGGGAGTAACACTGAAGCTTTCTTT. V is TRBV30 and J is TRBJ1-1; D gene ambiguous. Germline V gene lookup returns CDR1 GTSNPN and CDR2 SVGIG (reference sequence). The CDR3 covers 13 residues. The V gene lost 2 bases and the J gene lost 2 bases, with 9 bases spanning the gap.

This chain connects TRBV24-1 to TRBJ2-3, with 8 nucleotides matching TRBD1. CDR1 KGHDR and CDR2 SFDVKD come from the germline V gene. The V segment lost 1 base and the J segment 5 bases; nucleotides outside the gene matches: 7. This CDR3 region has 16 residues. CDR3 in amino acids: CATSDLVQGVKDTQYF. The CDR3 DNA sequence: TGTGCCACCAGTGATTTAGTACAGGGGGTGAAAGATACGCAGTATTTT.

This clonotype was picked up a small number of times. This chain uses TRBV7-9 with TRBJ2-1; 7 nucleotides line up with TRBD2. V was clipped by 5 bases and J by 6 bases; unmatched bases: 19. The CDR3 totals 18 residues. Per the germline V gene, CDR1 is SEHNR and CDR2 is FQNEAQ (reference sequence). The CDR3 loop is CASSPKGSGARTFNEQFF. The CDR3 bases are TGTGCCAGCAGCCCAAAAGGGAGCGGGGCGCGGACCTTCAATGAGCAGTTCTTC.

This clonotype has at least ten counts. The chain employs TRBV6-2 or TRBV6-3 and TRBJ2-7; tentatively, D is TRBD1 (6 bases). V was cut by 4 bases and J by 7 bases, with 17 bases left in between. The germline V gene encodes CDR1 MNHEY and CDR2 SVGEGT. The CDR3 runs 14 residues. The CDR3 here is CASSSPTQGGEQYF. Here the CDR3 DNA reads TGTGCCAGCAGTTCCCCAACACAGGGCGGGGAGCAGTACTTC.